The 8 T cell receptor beta chains below all came from one sample that was sequenced in a study of blood T cell repertoires in COVID-19. TCRdb's table, derived via immunoSEQ multiplex PCR, lists solely in-frame clones and lacks some. The sample includes roughly 260,000 clones, 87% seen only once; the top ten take 2.2%. Sequencing was done on a sample of peripheral blood. The receptor source for this set is a woman aged 45-65 years who had recovered from COVID-19.

This rearrangement joins TRBV9 to TRBJ1-1, with 11 bases identical to TRBD1. J was trimmed by 3 bases and V by 4 bases; bases with no gene match: 5. This CDR3 contains 15 residues. Germline CDR1 reads SGDLS; CDR2 reads YYNGEE. CDR3 coding DNA: TGTGCCAGCAGCACCGGACAGGGGGCTCACACTGAAGCTTTCTTT. Translated: CASSTGQGAHTEAFF.

The chain employs TRBV29-1 and TRBJ2-5; TRBD1 aligns across 12 bases. There are 16 residues in the CDR3. Germline CDR1 SQVTM, CDR2 ANQGSEA. Trimming at V came to 6 bases and at J to 0 bases, leaving 8 bases not matched to a gene. This CDR3 reads CSVQRGTGGNQETQYF. The CDR3 DNA follows: TGCAGCGTCCAAAGAGGGACAGGGGGCAACCAAGAGACCCAGTACTTC.

The chain links TRBV19 to TRBJ1-5; tentatively, D is TRBD1 (5 bases). The germline CDR1 and CDR2 sequences are LNHDA and SQIVND (reference sequence). With 7 bases removed from V and 0 bases from J, the gap between germline ends came to 19 bases. This CDR3 is 17 amino acids long. CDR3 DNA sequence: TGTGCCAGTAATGTTCGACAGCAGGGCACTAGCAATCAGCCCCAGCATTTT. Translated, it gives CASNVRQQGTSNQPQHF. The full variable domain, rest sourced from reference TRBV19 and TRBJ1-5, is DGGITQSPKYLFRKEGQNVTLSCEQNLNHDAMYWYRQDPGQGLRLIYYSQIVNDFQKGDIAEGYSVSREKKESFPLTVTSAQKNPTAFYLCASNVRQQGTSNQPQHFGDGTRLSIL.

The chain combines TRBV6-4 with TRBJ2-7; tentative D call: TRBD2 (6 bases). V lost 2 bases and J lost 7, with 12 bases in between. The CDR3 length is 13 residues. Germline V gene data show CDR1 as MRHNA and CDR2 as SNTAGT. The CDR3 spells CASSDQPRGEQYF. The CDR3 DNA reads as TGTGCCAGCAGTGACCAACCTCGGGGGGAGCAGTACTTC.

This clone appeared a single time. The rearrangement links TRBV19 to TRBJ1-1; 8 bases match TRBD1. The CDR3 runs to 14 residues. V was pared by 6 bases and J by 3 bases, with 6 bases of the junction left unmatched. CDR1 and CDR2 (germline): LNHDA, SQIVND (reference sequence). CDR3 region: CASRARGRDTEAFF. The CDR3 bases are TGTGCCAGTAGGGCCAGGGGGCGGGACACTGAAGCTTTCTTT.

The J gene is TRBJ1-3, the V gene TRBV9, with D unclear. The CDR3 is 17 residues long. V was shortened by 2 bases and J by 4 bases, with 19 bases between the two germline ends. CDR1 and CDR2 (germline): SGDLS, YYNGEE. The CDR3 DNA reads TGTGCCAGCAGCGTCGGGTGGCGTCGAGAACAAGGAAACACCATATATTTT. Protein product: CASSVGWRREQGNTIYF.

This clone was picked up one time. The chain is built from TRBV5-6 and TRBJ1-1, with TRBD1 matching 7 bases. The junction had 8 bases not matched to a gene; V was cut back by 5 bases and J by 7 bases. Germline V gene lookup returns CDR1 SGHDT and CDR2 YYEEEE. CDR3 length: 13 amino acids. CDR3 amino acids: CASSSGTVSEAFF. CDR3 sequence (DNA): TGTGCCAGCAGTTCGGGGACAGTCAGTGAAGCTTTCTTT.

V usage is TRBV30 and J usage is TRBJ1-1, with no clear D. The germline V and J ends were trimmed by 8 bases and 7 bases, with 14 bases remaining between them. The V gene's germline CDR1 is GTSNPN and CDR2 SVGIG (reference sequence). The CDR3 contains 11 residues. CDR3 in amino acids: CARRSGVEAFF. For the CDR3, the DNA is TGTGCCCGCCGGTCGGGAGTTGAAGCTTTCTTT.